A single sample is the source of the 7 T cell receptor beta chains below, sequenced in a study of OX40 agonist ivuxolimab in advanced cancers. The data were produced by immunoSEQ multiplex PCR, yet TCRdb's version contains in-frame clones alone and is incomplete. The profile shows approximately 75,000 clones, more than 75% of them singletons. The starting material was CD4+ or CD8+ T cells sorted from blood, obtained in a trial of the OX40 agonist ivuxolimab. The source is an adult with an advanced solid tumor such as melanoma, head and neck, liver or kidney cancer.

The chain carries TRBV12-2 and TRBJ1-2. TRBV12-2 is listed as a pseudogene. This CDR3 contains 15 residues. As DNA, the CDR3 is TGTGCAAGTCGCACCAGTCCCTCGGGGCCCCGGGGCTACACCTTC. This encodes CASRTSPSGPRGYTF.

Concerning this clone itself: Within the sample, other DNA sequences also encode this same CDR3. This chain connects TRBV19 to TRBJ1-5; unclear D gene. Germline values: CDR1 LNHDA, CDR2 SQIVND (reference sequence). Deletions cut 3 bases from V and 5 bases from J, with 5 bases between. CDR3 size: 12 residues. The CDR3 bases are TGTGCCAGTAGTATTGGGGATCAGCCCCAGCATTTT. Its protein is CASSIGDQPQHF.

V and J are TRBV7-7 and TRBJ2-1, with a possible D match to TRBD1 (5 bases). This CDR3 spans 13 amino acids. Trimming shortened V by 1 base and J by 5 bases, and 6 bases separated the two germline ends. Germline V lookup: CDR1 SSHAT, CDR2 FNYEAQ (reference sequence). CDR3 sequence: CASSLGRDNEQFF. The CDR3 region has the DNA TGTGCCAGCAGCTTAGGCAGGGACAATGAGCAGTTCTTC. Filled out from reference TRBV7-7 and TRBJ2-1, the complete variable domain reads GAGVSQSPRYKVTKRGQDVTLRCDPISSHATLYWYQQALGQGPEFLTYFNYEAQPDKSGLPSDRFSAERPEGSISTLTIQRTEQRDSAMYRCASSLGRDNEQFFGPGTRLTVL.

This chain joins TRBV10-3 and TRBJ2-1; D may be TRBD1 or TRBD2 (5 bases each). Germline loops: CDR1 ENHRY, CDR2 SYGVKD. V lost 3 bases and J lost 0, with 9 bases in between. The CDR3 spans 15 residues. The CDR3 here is CAISDGTDSYNEQFF. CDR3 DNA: TGTGCCATCAGTGACGGGACGGACTCCTACAATGAGCAGTTCTTC.

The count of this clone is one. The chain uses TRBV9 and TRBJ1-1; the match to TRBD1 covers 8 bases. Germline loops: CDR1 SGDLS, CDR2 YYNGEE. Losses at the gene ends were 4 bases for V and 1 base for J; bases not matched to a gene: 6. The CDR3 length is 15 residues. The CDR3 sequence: CASSFQGAENTEAFF. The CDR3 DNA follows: TGTGCCAGCAGCTTTCAGGGGGCTGAGAACACTGAAGCTTTCTTT.

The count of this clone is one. As DNA, the CDR3 is TGTGCCATCAGCGGGGACAGTTTTACTGAAGCTTTCTTT. This encodes CAISGDSFTEAFF. V is TRBV10-3 and J is TRBJ1-1; 7 bases map to TRBD1. Trimming at V came to 6 bases and at J to 5 bases, leaving 6 bases not matched to a gene. The CDR3 is 13 residues long. Germline values: CDR1 ENHRY, CDR2 SYGVKD.

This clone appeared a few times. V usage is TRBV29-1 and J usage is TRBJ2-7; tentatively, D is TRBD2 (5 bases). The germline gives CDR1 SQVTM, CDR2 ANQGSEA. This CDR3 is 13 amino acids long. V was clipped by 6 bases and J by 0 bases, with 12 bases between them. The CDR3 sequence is CSVLERSSYEQYF. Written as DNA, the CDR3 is TGCAGCGTGCTGGAGCGGAGCTCCTACGAGCAGTACTTC.